The clone carrying this TCR beta chain was seen more than once but under ten times. This sample stems from a study of T cells in localized non-small cell lung cancer. This table comes from immunoSEQ multiplex PCR, and its TCRdb copy is limited to in-frame clones, with some not included. The repertoire consists of about 740 clones, with 21% occurring once and the leading ten covering about 30%. Germline V lookup: CDR1 MDHEN, CDR2 SYDVKM. The CDR3 runs 16 residues. V shed 5 bases and J 5 bases; nucleotides not matched to a gene: 13. The sample consisted of normal lung tissue next to the tumor, taken before any cancer treatment. The chain is built from TRBV28 and TRBJ2-5, with 8 positions matching TRBD1. The TCR was taken from a female donor of 60 years or more with stage II lung adenocarcinoma. CDR3 coding DNA: TGTGCCAGCAGTCCCCAGACAGGGGCCGACGGCGAGACCCAGTACTTC. Translating gives CASSPQTGADGETQYF.